Here is one T cell receptor (beta chain) with its context. This clonotype was detected only a few times. The target of this receptor is not known. Base-call qualities are not available, and no considerably larger clone is one nucleotide away. The entry originates in a study of blood T cells in healthy people across ages (dated by TCRdb to 2015 to 2017). About the full investigation: In model experiments, template switching captured about one uniquely barcoded TCR beta cDNA molecule for every two T cells. The study measured age-related changes in TCR beta repertoire diversity using deep sequencing normalized with unique cDNA molecular identifiers. The donors were divided into four age groups: young (average around 16 years), middle-aged (about 39), aged (about 61) and long-lived (about 79). Two additional independent replicas of 1 million unique cDNA reads from the same blood draw were analyzed for two donors (one aged 18 to 30 and one aged 80 or older). The full study reports these points: Observed TCR beta diversity correlated strongly with the percentage of naive T cells measured by flow cytometry. Because profiling used bulk unsorted PBMCs, naive and antigen-experienced compartments could not be compared conclusively. Because donor CMV infection status was unknown, age-related changes in expanded clonotypes were potentially confounded. Total diversity estimates from one million sequenced T cells were considered lower bounds and underestimates. Compared with the aged group, the long-lived group had more naive CD4+ T cells, fewer expanded clones and increased TCR diversity, suggesting age selection. Observed TCR beta diversity per million T cells fell roughly linearly with age, and a significant reduction was already apparent by age roughly 40.

Library method: 5' RACE. Data came from an Illumina HiSeq 2500. A second PCR of roughly 6 to 12 cycles was run with a J-beta primer mix and a sample-barcoded 5' primer. A unique molecular identifier was introduced onto each TCR beta cDNA molecule by a template-switch 5' adaptor carrying 12 random nucleotides. Each sample yielded at least 2.5 million CDR3-containing paired-end reads. The Mint cDNA synthesis kit, primed by a TRBC-specific oligonucleotide, was used to synthesize first-strand cDNA from all RNA. All cDNA was treated with uracil-DNA glycosylase and then went through a first 18-cycle PCR with the universal primers M1SS and BC2_uni_R. From the authors' description of their analysis: Each sample was normalized by randomly selecting 1 million high-quality reads, each carrying a distinct molecular identifier. Instead of being binned into consensus sequences, reads that shared molecular identifiers were thrown out. CDR3 identification, clonotype clustering and error correction used MiTCR with a Q25 quality threshold and the strictest error-elimination algorithm. A nonparametric unseen species model with Euler transformation was used to estimate lower-bound total TCR beta diversity. TCRdb redid the processing of the public reads, applying fastp at Q25 and MiXCR, and retained in-frame beta chains. Each CDR3 protein gets just one entry, which takes the most common genes and DNA from the rows behind it. The V and J calls come from TCRdb's annotation, not from the publication. This sample holds approximately 780,000 distinct CDR3 sequences; around a quarter were observed only once. The ten largest clones take up about 2.9% of the sample.

Its CDR3 holds 15 amino acids, cysteine through phenylalanine. Here the CDR3 DNA is all that survives: 45 bases in frame from base 1. Cut back by 4 bases and 7 bases, the V and J ends lie 14 bases apart. Via the germline V gene (reference sequence), CDR1 is LGHDT and CDR2 YNNKEL. Donors were a few dozen systemically healthy Caucasian individuals from Russia aged 6 to 90 years. Around 10 milliliters of peripheral blood were drawn from each donor into EDTA-treated Vacutainer tubes. PBMCs were isolated by Ficoll-Paque density-gradient centrifugation, with at least 6 million obtained per sample. Trizol reagent was used to extract total RNA from the PBMCs, yielding at least 6 micrograms per sample. For every donor, an aliquot of PBMCs went through flow cytometry to measure the percentages of naive CD45RAhigh/CD27high T cells. The sample was also linked to a second study, of T cells of mothers and their children. The second study reports: Nine systemically healthy Caucasian individuals, comprising three mothers and their six children, were included as donors. cDNA synthesis consumed the entire amount of extracted RNA, loaded at around 1.5 ug RNA in each 15 ul reaction. In the second PCR, sample barcodes and 2-4 random nucleotides were introduced via the M1S primer. Over 9.5 million TCR beta CDR3 reads were obtained for each mother, and some 3.1 million reads were obtained for each child. TCR recombination output is similarly shaped by thymic selection in related and unrelated pairs, with a minor effect exerted by inherited differences. Related mother-child pairs always showed normalized repertoire overlap that was slightly higher than in unrelated mother-child pairs, though the difference was never significant. No persistent microchimeric T cell clones were found, with a detection sensitivity of approximately 100 clones per million clonotypes. Deep NGS was used in the study to compare the TCR beta repertoires of mothers and children and to look for features that separate related mother-child pairs from unrelated individuals. On average, the children were approximately 11 +/- 4 years old, while the mothers were approximately 40 +/- 4 years old. Libraries were sequenced on Illumina HiSeq 2000 with 100+100 nt paired-end reads after adapter ligation with NEBNext reagents. To prevent cross-contamination, the mother and child libraries were prepared one month apart and sequenced in separate runs. Each donor had between roughly 450,000 and 2,100,000 distinct TCR beta clonotypes identified. Naive TCR beta clonotypes were estimated from low-frequency clonotypes matched to each donor's FACS-determined naive share, without sorting.

The sequence was obtained from a boy younger than 18 in good health. The V and J genes are TRBV3-1 and TRBJ1-6, with the D gene call left open. Specimen: blood. The CDR3 protein sequence reads: CASSPRTVGNSPLHF. DNA sequence: TGTGCCAGCAGCCCTCGAACAGTCGGCAATTCACCCCTCCACTTT.